In its sample, the clone carrying this T cell receptor (beta chain) was seen a few times. The CDR3 has 16 amino acids. Trimming cost V 0 bases and J 7 bases; bases outside gene matches: 3. Germline CDR1 MNHEY, CDR2 SVGAGI. This entry is derived from a study of cytomegalovirus exposure and HLA in healthy donors. The PCR was carried out with 60 Vbeta primers and 13 Jbeta primers. Produced via immunoSEQ multiplex PCR; TCRdb's table is partial and in-frame only. The sample includes around 170,000 clones, 78% seen only once; the top ten take approximately 6.8%. Material for sequencing was PBMCs. The rearrangement uses TRBV6-5 and TRBJ2-1; 13 bases are shared with TRBD2. This receptor was identified in a woman in her forties in good health and CMV-seropositive. Here the CDR3 DNA reads TGTGCCAGCAGTTACTCGACTAGCGGGGGGCAGAATGAGCAGTTCTTC. Amino acids: CASSYSTSGGQNEQFF.